This is a list of T cell receptor beta chains from one sample in a study of shared clonotypes between healthy human individuals. Libraries were prepared by immunoSEQ multiplex PCR; TCRdb keeps only in-frame clonotypes and omits some of them. Here the sample spans about 1.4 million clones, roughly 96% being singletons. Sequencing was performed on naive CD4+ T cells sorted from blood. These receptors were collected from a man aged 30 to 39 in good health. The CDR3 runs from the conserved cysteine through the conserved F or W. D genes are given only for firm matches. Size values are once, few and many counts, or a class for expanded clones, and some rows have none.

TRBV7-9	NA	NA	TRBJ2-2	CASSLAHGGNTGELFF	TGTGCCAGCAGCTTAGCGCATGGGGGGAACACCGGGGAGCTGTTTTTT
TRBV18	NA	TRBD2	TRBJ2-3	CASSVRGVRTDTQYF	TGTGCCAGCTCAGTACGGGGGGTACGCACAGATACGCAGTATTTT
TRBV5-4	NA	NA	TRBJ1-6	CASSRGGSYNSPLHF	TGTGCCAGCAGCCGAGGGGGGTCCTATAATTCACCCCTCCACTTT
TRBV5-1	NA	TRBD1	TRBJ1-4	CASSTTGFTTNEKLFF	TGCGCCAGCAGCACGACAGGGTTTACCACTAATGAAAAACTGTTTTTT
TRBV9	NA	NA	TRBJ2-3	CASSPPTGDTQYF	TGTGCCAGCAGCCCCCCTACAGGGGATACGCAGTATTTT
TRBV2	NA	NA	TRBJ2-1	CASSGPHRVVGSYNEQFF	TGTGCCAGCAGTGGCCCCCACAGGGTAGTAGGATCCTACAATGAGCAGTTCTTC
TRBV19	NA	NA	TRBJ1-5	CASRVLSNQPQHF	TGTGCCAGTAGGGTTTTAAGCAATCAGCCCCAGCATTTT
TRBV15	NA	NA	TRBJ1-5	CATSRIRGDQPQHF	TGTGCCACCAGCAGAATAAGGGGTGATCAGCCCCAGCATTTT
TRBV11-2	NA	NA	TRBJ1-1	CASSETRGTEAFF	TGTGCCAGCAGTGAGACCAGGGGTACTGAAGCTTTCTTT
TRBV5-1	NA	NA	TRBJ2-7	CASSLEPGSYEQYF	TGCGCCAGCAGCTTGGAGCCAGGGTCCTACGAGCAGTACTTC
TRBV28	NA	NA	TRBJ1-1	CASKGVTPNTEAFF	TGTGCCAGCAAGGGGGTAACGCCGAACACTGAAGCTTTCTTT
TRBV7-9	NA	NA	TRBJ1-2	CAGSVGVYGYTF	TGTGCCGGGTCAGTGGGTGTCTATGGCTACACCTTC
TRBV13	once	NA	TRBJ2-7	CASSSLLISYEQYF	TGTGCCAGCAGCTCCCTTCTTATTTCCTACGAGCAGTACTTC
TRBV27	NA	TRBD2	TRBJ2-5	CASSLFPSGGWTQYF	TGTGCCAGCAGTTTATTTCCCAGCGGGGGGTGGACCCAGTACTTC
TRBV2	NA	NA	TRBJ1-2	CASTEIGRQLNYGYTF	TGTGCCAGCACCGAGATTGGCAGGCAGCTTAACTATGGCTACACCTTC
TRBV27	NA	TRBD1	TRBJ1-1	CASRLEGANTEAFF	TGTGCCAGCAGACTAGAGGGGGCGAACACTGAAGCTTTCTTT
TRBV6-1	once	TRBD1	TRBJ2-3	CASTWTGLDTQYF	TGTGCCAGCACTTGGACAGGGCTAGATACGCAGTATTTT
TRBV10-3	NA	TRBD2	TRBJ2-3	CAISESAGGGTDTQYF	TGTGCCATCAGTGAGTCTGCGGGAGGCGGCACAGATACGCAGTATTTT
TRBV7-2	NA	NA	TRBJ2-7	CASSLVQPGPTYEQYF	TGTGCCAGCAGCTTGGTTCAGCCAGGGCCTACCTACGAGCAGTACTTC
TRBV5-4	NA	TRBD2	TRBJ2-5	CASSTGTSAQETQYF	TGTGCCAGCAGCACCGGGACTAGCGCTCAAGAGACCCAGTACTTC
TRBV6-6	once	NA	TRBJ2-7	CASSYSGMEQYF	TGTGCCAGCAGTTACTCCGGGATGGAGCAGTACTTC
TRBV5-1	NA	NA	TRBJ2-1	CASSSAAGIEQFF	TGCGCCAGCAGCTCGGCCGCCGGGATTGAGCAGTTCTTC
TRBV7-9	NA	TRBD1	TRBJ1-1	CASSPTGVGAEAFF	TGTGCCAGCAGCCCTACAGGGGTCGGGGCTGAAGCTTTCTTT
TRBV10-1	NA	NA	TRBJ2-3	CASSQRITDTQYF	TGCGCCAGCAGCCAGCGGATCACAGATACGCAGTATTTT
TRBV27	NA	NA	TRBJ2-1	CASSSTPPTRTRSGFF	TGTGCCAGCAGTTCCACCCCACCGACTAGAACCCGGTCGGGGTTCTTC
TRBV5-1	NA	TRBD1	TRBJ2-5	CASSLGQGRETQYF	TGCGCCAGCAGCTTGGGACAGGGGAGAGAGACCCAGTACTTC
TRBV9	once	NA	TRBJ1-3	CASSPAGNTIYF	TGTGCCAGCAGCCCGGCTGGAAACACCATATATTTT